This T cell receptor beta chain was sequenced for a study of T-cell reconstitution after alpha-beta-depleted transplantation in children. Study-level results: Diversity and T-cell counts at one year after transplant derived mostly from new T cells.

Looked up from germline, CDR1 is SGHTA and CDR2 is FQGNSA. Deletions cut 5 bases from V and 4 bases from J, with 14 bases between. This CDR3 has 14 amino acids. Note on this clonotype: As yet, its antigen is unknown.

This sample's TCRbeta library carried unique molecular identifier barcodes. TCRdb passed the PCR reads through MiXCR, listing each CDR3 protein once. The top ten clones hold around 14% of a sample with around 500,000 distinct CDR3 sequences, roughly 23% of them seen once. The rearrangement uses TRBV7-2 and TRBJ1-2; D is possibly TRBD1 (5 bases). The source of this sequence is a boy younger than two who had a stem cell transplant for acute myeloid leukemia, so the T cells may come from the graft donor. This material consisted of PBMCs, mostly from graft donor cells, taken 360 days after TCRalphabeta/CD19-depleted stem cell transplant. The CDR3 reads CASSQGKTLYGYTF. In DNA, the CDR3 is TGTGCCAGCAGCCAGGGAAAGACCCTCTATGGCTACACCTTC.